This is a list of T cell receptor beta chains from one sample in a study of graft-versus-host responses after intestinal transplantation. The method was immunoSEQ multiplex PCR; TCRdb's version includes in-frame clones alone and lacks a portion of them. The sample yields 60,000 to 65,000 clones, 89% seen once. The sample in question was ileum tissue, obtained around 350 days after transplant. These receptor sequences come from a human patient who received an intestinal transplant, so some T cells may come from the graft donor. Both conserved end residues are part of each CDR3. The D gene is left open where the match is weak. Only some rows state a clone size, as once, few, many or a class for expanded clones.

NA	TRBV6-5	NA	TRBJ1-2	CASSYGGEGYGYTF	TGTGCCAGCAGTTACGGCGGGGAGGGCTATGGCTACACCTTC
TRBD2	TRBV9	NA	TRBJ2-3	CASSVASGTDTQYF	TGTGCCAGCAGCGTAGCTAGCGGGACAGATACGCAGTATTTT
NA	TRBV6-1	NA	TRBJ1-5	CASQANQPQHF	TGTGCCAGCCAGGCAAATCAGCCCCAGCATTTT
NA	TRBV4-2	NA	TRBJ1-1	CASSQERGGSTEAFF	TGTGCCAGCAGCCAAGAAAGGGGAGGGAGCACTGAAGCTTTCTTT
NA	TRBV4-1	NA	TRBJ1-5	CASSQERGNGNQPQHF	TGCGCCAGCAGCCAAGAACGGGGGAATGGCAATCAGCCCCAGCATTTT
NA	TRBV11-3	NA	TRBJ1-3	CASSLAGGNTIYF	TGTGCCAGCAGCTTAGCGGGGGGAAACACCATATATTTT
NA	TRBV28	NA	TRBJ1-2	CASSLGGGYTF	TGTGCCAGCAGTTTAGGGGGCGGCTACACCTTC
NA	TRBV14	NA	TRBJ1-2	CASSHRGAANYGYTF	TGTGCCAGCAGCCACCGCGGGGCAGCGAACTATGGCTACACCTTC
TRBD1	TRBV5-6	NA	TRBJ1-1	CASSLAGQGYTEAFF	TGTGCCAGCAGCCTGGCGGGACAGGGTTACACTGAAGCTTTCTTT
NA	TRBV19	NA	TRBJ2-7	CASSIGTPVYEQYF	TGTGCCAGTAGTATTGGGACACCGGTCTACGAGCAGTACTTC
NA	TRBV5-5	NA	TRBJ1-1	CASRAGTWTTEAFF	TGTGCCAGCAGGGCCGGGACATGGACCACTGAAGCTTTCTTT
TRBD2	TRBV2	few	TRBJ2-3	CASSVLTSGGDTQYF	TGTGCCAGCAGTGTTTTAACTAGCGGGGGGGATACGCAGTATTTT
TRBD1	TRBV6-5	NA	TRBJ1-1	CASTADRGNTEAFF	TGTGCCAGCACCGCGGACAGGGGGAACACTGAAGCTTTCTTT
NA	TRBV4-1	NA	TRBJ1-6	CASSPLLGEKAYNSPLHF	TGCGCCAGCAGCCCCCTCCTCGGCGAGAAGGCCTATAATTCACCCCTCCACTTT
NA	TRBV7-3	NA	TRBJ2-1	CASSSSPGLDEQFF	TGTGCCAGCAGCTCTTCCCCGGGACTCGATGAGCAGTTCTTC
NA	TRBV7-2	NA	TRBJ1-4	CASSPPFGEKLFF	TGTGCCAGCAGCCCCCCTTTCGGTGAAAAACTGTTTTTT
NA	TRBV4-1	NA	TRBJ2-7	CASSHPGLSYEQYF	TGCGCCAGCAGCCATCCCGGCCTCTCCTACGAGCAGTACTTC
NA	TRBV6-1	NA	TRBJ1-2	CASSDRGFANYGYTF	TGTGCCAGCAGTGACCGGGGGTTCGCTAACTATGGCTACACCTTC
NA	TRBV7-6	NA	TRBJ2-5	CASSLVGLQETQYF	TGTGCCAGCAGCTTAGTTGGGCTTCAAGAGACCCAGTACTTC
TRBD2	TRBV27	NA	TRBJ2-1	CASSSPTSPLINEQFF	TGTGCCAGCAGTTCCCCGACTAGCCCGTTGATCAATGAGCAGTTCTTC
TRBD1	TRBV5-1	NA	TRBJ1-1	CASSRDRGSLGAFF	TGCGCCAGCAGCAGGGACAGGGGAAGTTTGGGAGCTTTCTTT
NA	TRBV14	NA	TRBJ2-5	CASSQEFSSQETQYF	TGTGCCAGCAGCCAAGAGTTCAGTTCCCAAGAGACCCAGTACTTC
NA	TRBV6-5	NA	TRBJ2-2	CASSYGVGGELFF	TGTGCCAGCAGTTACGGTGTGGGCGGGGAGCTGTTTTTT
TRBD2	TRBV15	NA	TRBJ2-3	CATRIILAGEGGADTQYF	TGTGCCACCCGTATTATCCTAGCGGGAGAGGGGGGGGCAGATACGCAGTATTTT
TRBD2	TRBV5-1	once	TRBJ2-7	CATSLIAGENYEQYF	TGCGCCACCTCCCTCATAGCGGGGGAGAACTACGAGCAGTACTTC
NA	TRBV6-4	NA	TRBJ2-3	CASSDGPVGGTDTQYF	TGTGCCAGCAGTGATGGACCGGTGGGAGGCACAGATACGCAGTATTTT
NA	TRBV7-9	NA	TRBJ1-1	CASSLGGTTEAFF	TGTGCCAGCAGCCTGGGAGGTACTACTGAAGCTTTCTTT
NA	TRBV7-5	NA	TRBJ2-7	CVRSLVGGSYEQYF	TGTGTCAGAAGCTTAGTAGGAGGCTCCTACGAGCAGTACTTC
NA	TRBV6-1	NA	TRBJ2-2	CATRRQSSTGELFF	TGTGCCACCAGACGACAGTCTTCCACCGGGGAGCTGTTTTTT
NA	TRBV27	once	TRBJ1-5	CASSPPQPQHF	TGTGCCAGCAGTCCGCCTCAGCCCCAGCATTTT
NA	TRBV7-6	NA	TRBJ2-7	CASSLVGIHEQYF	TGTGCCAGCAGCTTAGTAGGCATCCACGAGCAGTACTTC
TRBD1	TRBV28	NA	TRBJ1-1	CASSLWTGLNTEAFF	TGTGCCAGCAGTTTATGGACAGGGTTGAACACTGAAGCTTTCTTT
TRBD2	TRBV4-2	NA	TRBJ2-5	CASSQDGTRPQETQYF	TGTGCCAGCAGCCAAGATGGGACTAGACCCCAAGAGACCCAGTACTTC
TRBD1	TRBV9	NA	TRBJ1-1	CASSDGQGATNTEAFF	TGTGCCAGCAGCGACGGACAGGGGGCAACGAACACTGAAGCTTTCTTT
TRBD1	TRBV4-2	NA	TRBJ1-2	CASSQEVQGAENGYTF	TGTGCCAGCAGCCAAGAGGTCCAGGGGGCGGAAAATGGCTACACCTTC
TRBD1	TRBV7-2	NA	TRBJ2-4	CASSLLRQGENIQYF	TGTGCCAGCAGCTTATTAAGACAGGGGGAAAACATTCAGTACTTC
NA	TRBV7-9	NA	TRBJ2-5	CASSLAGVGGTQYF	TGTGCCAGCAGCTTAGCAGGGGTAGGCGGGACCCAGTACTTC
NA	TRBV11-2	NA	TRBJ2-7	CASSLDGTEQYF	TGTGCCAGCAGCTTAGATGGTACCGAGCAGTACTTC
NA	TRBV28	NA	TRBJ1-5	CASSLGGFGQPQHF	TGTGCCAGCAGTTTAGGAGGCTTTGGGCAGCCCCAGCATTTT
NA	TRBV28	NA	TRBJ2-7	CASRKRLAYEQYF	TGTGCCAGCAGAAAGAGACTAGCCTACGAGCAGTACTTC
TRBD1	TRBV5-1	NA	TRBJ2-3	CASSLFTRRQGPPGTDTQYF	TGCGCCAGCAGCTTGTTTACCAGACGACAGGGACCCCCAGGCACAGATACGCAGTATTTT
NA	TRBV27	NA	TRBJ1-1	CASSLSWLNTEAFF	TGTGCCAGCAGTTTATCATGGCTGAACACTGAAGCTTTCTTT
NA	TRBV23-1	NA	TRBJ1-2	CASTPPAGPGYTF	TGCGCCAGCACCCCGCCGGCGGGGCCTGGCTACACCTTC
NA	TRBV11-2	NA	TRBJ2-7	CASSLEQAIYEQYF	TGTGCCAGCAGCTTGGAACAGGCGATCTACGAGCAGTACTTC
TRBD1	TRBV4-1	NA	TRBJ2-7	CASSQTGGSYEQYF	TGCGCCAGCAGCCAGACAGGGGGCTCCTACGAGCAGTACTTC
NA	TRBV6-6	NA	TRBJ2-5	CASSYLGRAQETQYF	TGTGCCAGCAGTTACTTAGGCAGGGCCCAAGAGACCCAGTACTTC
TRBD1	TRBV13	NA	TRBJ1-4	CASTNGTGGGKLFF	TGTGCCAGCACCAACGGGACAGGGGGCGGAAAACTGTTTTTT
NA	TRBV6-6	NA	TRBJ2-5	CASSVIQGPYQETQYF	TGTGCCAGCAGTGTAATACAAGGTCCGTACCAAGAGACCCAGTACTTC
NA	TRBV11-2	NA	TRBJ2-1	CASSSPRGRSYNEQFF	TGTGCCAGCAGCTCCCCCCGGGGACGGTCCTACAATGAGCAGTTCTTC
TRBD2	TRBV5-6	NA	TRBJ2-7	CASSLELAGYEQYF	TGTGCCAGCAGCTTGGAACTAGCGGGATACGAGCAGTACTTC
NA	TRBV5-6	NA	TRBJ2-1	CASSLGGFDEQFF	TGTGCCAGCAGCTTGGGAGGGTTCGATGAGCAGTTCTTC